Listed below are T cell receptor beta chains from one sample, sequenced in a study of CD8 T cells in ankylosing spondylitis. TCRdb analysed the 5' RACE reads with MiXCR anew, one entry per CDR3 protein. Of 500,000 to 550,000 distinct CDR3 sequences in the sample, over 9.5% were seen once. Sequenced sample: blood, either unsorted or a sorted T cell fraction (not recorded which). The receptors were gathered from a male donor with ankylosing spondylitis. CDR3s include the opening cysteine and the closing phenylalanine or tryptophan. A D gene is named only where the DNA matches it firmly. Clone sizes are given selectively: once, few, many, or a class where the clone is expanded.

abundance	v_gene	d_gene	j_gene	CDR3aa	CDR3nt
-	TRBV2	-	TRBJ2-4	CATRGDGENIQYF	TGTGCCACAAGAGGGGACGGGGAAAACATTCAGTACTTC
few	TRBV29-1	TRBD2	TRBJ2-2	CSVERVASGSVNTGELFF	TGCAGCGTTGAACGTGTGGCTAGCGGGAGTGTGAACACCGGGGAGCTGTTTTTT
-	TRBV28	-	TRBJ2-4	CASRPGSVAKNIQYF	TGTGCCAGCAGACCCGGCTCTGTAGCCAAAAACATTCAGTACTTC
few	TRBV7-2	-	TRBJ2-7	CASVRGRAGYEQYF	TGTGCCAGCGTAAGGGGGAGGGCCGGCTACGAGCAGTACTTC
-	TRBV20-1	TRBD1	TRBJ2-3	CSAEDRGMGTDTQYF	TGCAGTGCTGAGGACAGGGGAATGGGGACAGATACGCAGTATTTT
-	TRBV4-1	TRBD1	TRBJ2-3	CASSRQVTGHLGDTQYF	TGCGCCAGCAGCCGCCAAGTGACAGGGCATTTAGGAGATACGCAGTATTTT
few	TRBV12-3/TRBV12-4	-	TRBJ2-3	CASNSGPTGDTQYF	TGTGCCAGCAACTCCGGGCCGACTGGGGATACGCAGTATTTT
few	TRBV24-1	-	TRBJ1-5	CATSDFRDQPQHF	TGTGCCACCAGTGATTTCAGGGATCAGCCCCAGCATTTT
once	TRBV10-3	-	TRBJ2-6	CAISDGGRAGANVLTF	TGTGCCATCAGTGATGGAGGGCGGGCTGGGGCCAACGTCCTGACTTTC
few	TRBV12-3/TRBV12-4	-	TRBJ2-3	CASSSIRISTDTQYF	TGTGCCAGCAGTTCGATCCGGATAAGCACAGATACGCAGTATTTT
few	TRBV20-1	-	TRBJ2-5	CSAGPPGSLQETQYF	TGCAGTGCCGGCCCCCCCGGGAGCCTCCAAGAGACCCAGTACTTC
-	TRBV29-1	-	TRBJ2-2	CSVEVRANTGELFF	TGCAGCGTTGAGGTTAGGGCGAACACCGGGGAGCTGTTTTTT
-	TRBV7-2	TRBD2	TRBJ2-1	CASSYRVGLAGANEQFF	TGTGCCAGCAGCTACCGCGTCGGGCTAGCGGGCGCCAATGAGCAGTTCTTC
few	TRBV5-1	TRBD1	TRBJ2-3	CASSLVEGQGSDTQYF	TGCGCCAGCAGCTTGGTGGAAGGACAGGGGTCAGATACGCAGTATTTT
-	TRBV6-5	-	TRBJ1-3	CASSSGGTGNTIYF	TGTGCCAGCAGTTCAGGAGGGACTGGAAACACCATATATTTT
-	TRBV7-9	-	TRBJ2-3	CASSLLQGGLTTDTQYF	TGTGCCAGCAGCCTCCTCCAGGGGGGACTTACCACAGATACGCAGTATTTT
few	TRBV7-8	-	TRBJ2-7	CASSPDRFEPSYEQYF	TGTGCCAGCAGCCCCGACAGGTTTGAACCTTCCTACGAGCAGTACTTC
few	TRBV7-8	-	TRBJ2-1	CASSLIAATEQFF	TGTGCCAGCAGCTTAATAGCGGCCACAGAGCAGTTCTTC
-	TRBV9	TRBD2	TRBJ2-3	CASSAAGGSTDTQYF	TGTGCCAGCAGCGCAGCGGGGGGGAGCACAGATACGCAGTATTTT
-	TRBV11-2	-	TRBJ1-2	CASSLVGIRGVYGYTF	TGTGCCAGCAGCCTAGTGGGGATCAGAGGGGTCTATGGCTACACCTTC
-	TRBV12-3/TRBV12-4	-	TRBJ1-2	CASSGPGTTNYGYTF	TGTGCCAGCAGTGGACCCGGGACTACTAACTATGGCTACACCTTC
many	TRBV24-1	-	TRBJ2-2	CATSAHPPGTGELFF	TGTGCCACCAGTGCCCACCCGCCGGGGACCGGGGAGCTGTTTTTT
many	TRBV24-1	-	TRBJ2-7	CATSGERGRDEQYF	TGTGCCACCAGTGGGGAGAGGGGCCGAGACGAGCAGTACTTC
-	TRBV18	-	TRBJ2-7	CASSSGPKTPYEQYF	TGTGCCAGCTCGTCGGGTCCCAAAACTCCCTACGAGCAGTACTTC
-	TRBV27	-	TRBJ2-2	CASSFRTVYTGELFF	TGTGCCAGCTCCTTCCGGACAGTCTACACCGGGGAGCTGTTTTTT
many	TRBV5-5	-	TRBJ2-2	CASSLGLALNTGELFF	TGTGCCAGCAGCTTGGGTCTAGCGTTGAACACCGGGGAGCTGTTTTTT
-	TRBV7-9	-	TRBJ2-5	CASSVRFGETQYF	TGTGCCAGCAGCGTGAGGTTCGGGGAGACCCAGTACTTC
few	TRBV12-3/TRBV12-4	-	TRBJ1-5	CASSPPTNNQPQHF	TGTGCCAGCAGTCCGCCGACAAACAATCAGCCCCAGCATTTT
few	TRBV7-6	-	TRBJ1-3	CASSLDSGRGNTIYF	TGTGCCAGCAGCTTAGATTCAGGGAGAGGAAACACCATATATTTT
few	TRBV29-1	-	TRBJ2-3	CSVAGQRGTDTQYF	TGCAGCGTCGCAGGACAGCGAGGGACAGATACGCAGTATTTT
few	TRBV2	-	TRBJ2-2	CASSGATGELFF	TGTGCCAGCAGTGGAGCGACCGGGGAGCTGTTTTTT
medium-sized	TRBV12-3/TRBV12-4	-	TRBJ1-3	CASRPDSYSGNTIYF	TGTGCCAGCAGACCGGACAGTTACTCTGGAAACACCATATATTTT
-	TRBV12-3/TRBV12-4	-	TRBJ1-1	CASSRGREGTEAFF	TGTGCCAGCAGCCGAGGGCGGGAGGGGACTGAAGCTTTCTTT
-	TRBV5-5	-	TRBJ1-6	CASSLVWGRSDSPLHF	TGTGCCAGCAGCTTGGTTTGGGGACGTTCGGACTCACCCCTCCACTTT
-	TRBV7-9	TRBD1	TRBJ1-2	CATRGAGGFGYTF	TGTGCCACCCGAGGGGCAGGGGGCTTTGGCTACACCTTC
-	TRBV6-1	-	TRBJ1-4	CASSDWGGSTNEKLFF	TGTGCCAGCAGTGATTGGGGAGGCTCAACTAATGAAAAACTGTTTTTT
few	TRBV11-1	TRBD2	TRBJ2-2	CASSLGLAASRFRTGELFF	TGTGCCAGCAGCCTGGGACTAGCGGCGTCCCGATTTAGGACCGGGGAGCTGTTTTTT
-	TRBV11-2	-	TRBJ2-1	CASSFHRGAWYNEQFF	TGTGCCAGCAGCTTCCACCGGGGCGCGTGGTACAATGAGCAGTTCTTC
few	TRBV11-1	TRBD1	TRBJ1-6	CASSFEGAVGFSNSPLHF	TGTGCCAGCAGCTTTGAGGGGGCCGTCGGGTTTTCGAATTCACCCCTCCACTTT
-	TRBV11-3	-	TRBJ2-1	CASSPARGNNEQFF	TGTGCCAGCAGCCCCGCTCGGGGAAACAATGAGCAGTTCTTC
-	TRBV5-1	-	TRBJ1-1	CASSLWRANTEAFF	TGCGCCAGCAGCTTGTGGAGGGCCAACACTGAAGCTTTCTTT
many	TRBV20-1	-	TRBJ2-7	CSASTIAFAYEQYF	TGCAGTGCAAGCACGATAGCCTTTGCCTACGAGCAGTACTTC
-	TRBV20-1	-	TRBJ2-1	CSARRPPYNEQFF	TGCAGTGCTAGGAGGCCCCCCTACAATGAGCAGTTCTTC
many	TRBV12-3/TRBV12-4	TRBD2	TRBJ2-1	CASSPSTSGRGHEQFF	TGTGCCAGCAGTCCCTCGACTAGCGGGAGGGGGCATGAGCAGTTCTTC
-	TRBV2	-	TRBJ2-7	CASDPEGTSYEQYF	TGTGCCAGCGACCCGGAAGGCACCTCCTACGAGCAGTACTTC
few	TRBV5-1	-	TRBJ2-3	CASSTDSPDTQYF	TGCGCCAGCAGCACGGACAGCCCAGATACGCAGTATTTT
many	TRBV5-1	-	TRBJ1-5	CASRGGADQPQHF	TGCGCCAGTAGAGGGGGGGCTGATCAGCCCCAGCATTTT
few	TRBV6-1	-	TRBJ1-2	CASSQRGGASSDGYTF	TGTGCCAGCAGTCAAAGGGGGGGCGCCTCTTCGGATGGCTACACCTTC
few	TRBV29-1	-	TRBJ2-5	CSVGPTGDGTQYF	TGCAGCGTCGGACCCACAGGTGACGGGACCCAGTACTTC
-	TRBV14	TRBD1	TRBJ1-1	CASSQGGRGQYLDTEAFF	TGTGCCAGCAGCCAAGGAGGCAGGGGGCAGTACTTGGACACTGAAGCTTTCTTT
few	TRBV9	-	TRBJ2-2	CASSVVGLGTGELFF	TGTGCCAGCAGCGTAGTGGGCCTTGGGACCGGGGAGCTGTTTTTT
few	TRBV20-1	TRBD2	TRBJ2-7	CSAMGGTSYEQYF	TGCAGTGCCATGGGAGGGACTTCCTACGAGCAGTACTTC
-	TRBV2	TRBD1	TRBJ2-3	CASSPGTGPGTADTQYF	TGTGCCAGCAGTCCCGGGACAGGCCCTGGCACGGCAGATACGCAGTATTTT
few	TRBV19	-	TRBJ2-2	CASSTREGAVTGELFF	TGTGCCAGTAGTACTAGGGAGGGGGCGGTCACCGGGGAGCTGTTTTTT
few	TRBV29-1	-	TRBJ1-2	CSVAQGTYGYTF	TGCAGCGTCGCTCAGGGGACCTATGGCTACACCTTC